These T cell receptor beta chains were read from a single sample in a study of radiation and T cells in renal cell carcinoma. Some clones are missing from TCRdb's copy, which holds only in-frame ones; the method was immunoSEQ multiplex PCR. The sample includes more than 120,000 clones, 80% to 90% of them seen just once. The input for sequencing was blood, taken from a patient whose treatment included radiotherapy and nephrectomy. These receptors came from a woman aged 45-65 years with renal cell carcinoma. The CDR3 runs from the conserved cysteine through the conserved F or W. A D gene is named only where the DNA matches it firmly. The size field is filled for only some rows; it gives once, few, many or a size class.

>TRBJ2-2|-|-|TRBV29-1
CSVYHGQNTGELFF
TGCAGCGTTTACCATGGACAGAACACCGGGGAGCTGTTTTTT
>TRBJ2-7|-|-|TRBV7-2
CASSFQIPYEQYF
TGTGCCAGCAGCTTCCAGATCCCCTACGAGCAGTACTTC
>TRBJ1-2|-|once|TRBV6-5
CASTPGAGGYTF
TGTGCCAGCACTCCTGGGGCTGGAGGCTACACCTTC
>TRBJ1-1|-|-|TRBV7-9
CASSLRWNTEAFF
TGTGCCAGCAGCCTCAGGTGGAATACTGAAGCTTTCTTT
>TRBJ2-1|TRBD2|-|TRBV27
CASTGLAGGWYNEQFF
TGTGCCAGCACCGGACTAGCGGGGGGTTGGTACAATGAGCAGTTCTTC
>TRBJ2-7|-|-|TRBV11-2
CASSLTGQGTYEQYF
TGTGCCAGCAGCTTAACGGGTCAGGGTACCTACGAGCAGTACTTC
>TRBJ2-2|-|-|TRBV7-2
CASSLAFSSGELFF
TGTGCCAGCAGCTTAGCTTTTTCCAGCGGGGAGCTGTTTTTT
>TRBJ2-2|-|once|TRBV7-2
CASSGNANTGELFF
TGTGCCAGCAGCGGGAACGCGAACACCGGGGAGCTGTTTTTT
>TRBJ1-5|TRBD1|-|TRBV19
CASRKYRTGVVQPQHF
TGTGCCAGTCGAAAATATAGGACAGGGGTCGTTCAGCCCCAGCATTTT
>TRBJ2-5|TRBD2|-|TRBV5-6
CASSLAAGGAQYF
TGTGCCAGCAGCCTGGCTGCGGGGGGGGCCCAGTACTTC
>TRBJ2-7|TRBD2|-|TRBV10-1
CASSGGAGASYEQYF
TGCGCCAGCAGTGGGGGAGCGGGAGCTTCCTACGAGCAGTACTTC
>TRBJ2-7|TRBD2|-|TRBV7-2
CASSFTVGGREQYF
TGTGCCAGCAGTTTCACTGTGGGAGGGCGCGAGCAGTACTTC
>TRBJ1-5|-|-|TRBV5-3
CARSSKFQPQHF
TGTGCCAGAAGCTCGAAATTTCAGCCCCAGCATTTT
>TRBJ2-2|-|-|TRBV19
CASGTLDTNTGELFF
TGTGCCAGCGGGACCCTCGATACGAACACCGGGGAGCTGTTTTTT
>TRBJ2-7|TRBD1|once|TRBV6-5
CASSYLGTGGPYEQYF
TGTGCCAGCAGTTACCTGGGGACAGGGGGCCCCTACGAGCAGTACTTC
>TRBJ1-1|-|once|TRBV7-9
CASLLEWVNTEAFF
TGTGCCAGCCTCTTAGAGTGGGTGAACACTGAAGCTTTCTTT
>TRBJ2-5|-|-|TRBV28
CASIGTRETQYF
TGTGCCAGCATAGGGACAAGAGAGACCCAGTACTTC
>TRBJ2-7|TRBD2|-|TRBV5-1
CASSLLAGAVRSYEQYF
TGCGCCAGCAGCCTACTGGCGGGAGCCGTCCGCTCCTACGAGCAGTACTTC
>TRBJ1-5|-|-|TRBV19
CASAGYASQPQHF
TGTGCCAGTGCCGGCTACGCCTCTCAGCCCCAGCATTTT
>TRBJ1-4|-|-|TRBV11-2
CASSLGGRQGTNEKLFF
TGTGCCAGCAGCTTAGGGGGTCGGCAGGGAACTAATGAAAAACTGTTTTTT
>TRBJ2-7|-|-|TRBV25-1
CASSESQGGGYEQYF
TGTGCCAGCAGTGAATCCCAGGGAGGAGGATACGAGCAGTACTTC
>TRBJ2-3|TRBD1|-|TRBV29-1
CSIGQGASADTQYF
TGCAGCATAGGACAGGGGGCGTCGGCAGATACGCAGTATTTT
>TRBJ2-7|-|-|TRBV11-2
CASSPGQGEQYF
TGTGCCAGCAGCCCGGGGCAAGGCGAGCAGTACTTC
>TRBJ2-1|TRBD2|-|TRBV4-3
CASSLGAGGPSYNEQFF
TGCGCCAGCAGCCTTGGGGCGGGAGGGCCCTCCTACAATGAGCAGTTCTTC
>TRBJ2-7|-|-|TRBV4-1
CASSQDSLTSYEQYF
TGCGCCAGCAGCCAAGATAGTCTGACCTCCTACGAGCAGTACTTC
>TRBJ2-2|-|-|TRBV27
CASSLSVDSSGELFF
TGTGCCAGCAGTTTATCGGTGGACTCCAGCGGGGAGCTGTTTTTT
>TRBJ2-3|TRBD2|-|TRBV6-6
CASSLTRGGSTDTQYF
TGTGCCAGCAGCCTTACTCGGGGGGGCAGCACAGATACGCAGTATTTT
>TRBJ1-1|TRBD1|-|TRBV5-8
CASSYRTGGMENTEAFF
TGTGCCAGCAGTTATAGGACAGGGGGCATGGAGAACACTGAAGCTTTCTTT
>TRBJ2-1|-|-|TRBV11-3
CASSGGGAGYNEQFF
TGTGCCAGCAGCGGAGGTGGGGCCGGCTACAATGAGCAGTTCTTC
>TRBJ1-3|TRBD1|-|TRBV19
CASSLGTGSGNTIYF
TGTGCCAGTAGTCTCGGGACAGGCTCTGGAAACACCATATATTTT
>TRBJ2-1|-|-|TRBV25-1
CSSSDSNYNEQFF
TGTTCCAGCAGTGACAGCAATTACAATGAGCAGTTCTTC
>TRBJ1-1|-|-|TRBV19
CASSIQGGANTEAFF
TGTGCCAGTAGTATCCAGGGAGGCGCGAACACTGAAGCTTTCTTT
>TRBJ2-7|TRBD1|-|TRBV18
CASSPPNRGLSSYEQYF
TGTGCCAGCTCACCACCCAACAGGGGGCTGAGCTCCTACGAGCAGTACTTC
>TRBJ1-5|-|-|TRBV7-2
CASSLTQVDQPQHF
TGTGCCAGCAGCTTAACCCAGGTCGATCAGCCCCAGCATTTT
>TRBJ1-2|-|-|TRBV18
CASSTTGRPGNGYTF
TGTGCCAGCTCAACCACGGGACGGCCTGGGAATGGCTACACCTTC
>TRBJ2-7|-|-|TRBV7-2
CASSSGLGPYEQYF
TGTGCCAGCAGCTCGGGACTTGGTCCCTACGAGCAGTACTTC
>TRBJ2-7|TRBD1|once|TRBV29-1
CSVYGTGAFREQYF
TGCAGCGTATATGGGACAGGGGCATTTCGCGAGCAGTACTTC
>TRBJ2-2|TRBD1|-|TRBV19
CASNQGDRTGELFF
TGTGCCAGTAATCAAGGGGACAGAACCGGGGAGCTGTTTTTT
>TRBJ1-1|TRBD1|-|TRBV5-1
CASSQGQGKTEAFF
TGCGCCAGCAGCCAGGGACAGGGGAAAACTGAAGCTTTCTTT
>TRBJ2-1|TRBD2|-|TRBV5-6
CASSLTGTSGNNEQFF
TGTGCCAGCAGCCTAACCGGGACTAGCGGGAACAATGAGCAGTTCTTC
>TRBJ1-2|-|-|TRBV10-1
CASSEEINYGYTF
TGCGCCAGCAGTGAGGAGATTAACTATGGCTACACCTTC
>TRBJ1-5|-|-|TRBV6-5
CASSLMGTNQPQHF
TGTGCCAGCAGTCTTATGGGGACCAATCAGCCCCAGCATTTT
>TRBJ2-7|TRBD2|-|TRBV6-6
CASSPPAGGADYEQYF
TGTGCCAGCAGTCCCCCGGCCGGGGGGGCGGACTACGAGCAGTACTTC
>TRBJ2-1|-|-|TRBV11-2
CASSRLGGPYNEQFF
TGTGCCAGCAGCCGACTAGGTGGGCCCTACAATGAGCAGTTCTTC